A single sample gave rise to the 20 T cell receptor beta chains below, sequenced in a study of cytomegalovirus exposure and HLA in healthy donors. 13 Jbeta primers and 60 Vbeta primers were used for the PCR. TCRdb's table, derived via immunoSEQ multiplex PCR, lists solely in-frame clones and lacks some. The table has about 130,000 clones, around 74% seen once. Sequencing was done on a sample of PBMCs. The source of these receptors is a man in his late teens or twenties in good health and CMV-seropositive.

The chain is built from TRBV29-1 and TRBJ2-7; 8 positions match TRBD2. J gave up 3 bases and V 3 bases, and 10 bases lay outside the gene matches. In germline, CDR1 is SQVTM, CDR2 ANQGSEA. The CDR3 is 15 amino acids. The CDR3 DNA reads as TGCAGCGTTGAGAGCCCTACTAGCGGTAACTACGAGCAGTACTTC. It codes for CSVESPTSGNYEQYF.

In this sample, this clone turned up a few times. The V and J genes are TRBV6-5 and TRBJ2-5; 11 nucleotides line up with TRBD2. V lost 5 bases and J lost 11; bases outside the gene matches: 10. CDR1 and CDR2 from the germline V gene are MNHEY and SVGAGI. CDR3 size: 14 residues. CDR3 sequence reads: CASSTGTSGREQYF. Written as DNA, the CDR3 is TGTGCCAGCAGTACCGGGACTAGCGGACGGGAGCAGTACTTC.

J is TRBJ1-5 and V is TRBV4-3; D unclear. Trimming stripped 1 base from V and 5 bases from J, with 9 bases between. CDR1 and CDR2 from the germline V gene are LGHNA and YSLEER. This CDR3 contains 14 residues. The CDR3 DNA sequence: TGCGCCAGCAGCCAAGCCGCGAGTTATCAGCCCCAGCATTTT. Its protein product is CASSQAASYQPQHF.

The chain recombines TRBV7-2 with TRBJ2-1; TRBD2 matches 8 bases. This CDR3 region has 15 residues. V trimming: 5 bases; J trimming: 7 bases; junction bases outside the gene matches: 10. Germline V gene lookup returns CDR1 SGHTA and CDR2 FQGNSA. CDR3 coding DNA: TGTGCCAGCAGCAACCGGGCCCGGGGGGGGAATGAGCAGTTCTTC. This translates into CASSNRARGGNEQFF.

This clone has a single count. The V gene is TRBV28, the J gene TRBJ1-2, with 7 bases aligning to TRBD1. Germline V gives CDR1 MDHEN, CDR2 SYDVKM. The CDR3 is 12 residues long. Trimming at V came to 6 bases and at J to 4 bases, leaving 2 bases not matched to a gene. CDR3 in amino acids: CASRQGSYGYTF. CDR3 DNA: TGTGCCAGCAGACAGGGGAGCTATGGCTACACCTTC.

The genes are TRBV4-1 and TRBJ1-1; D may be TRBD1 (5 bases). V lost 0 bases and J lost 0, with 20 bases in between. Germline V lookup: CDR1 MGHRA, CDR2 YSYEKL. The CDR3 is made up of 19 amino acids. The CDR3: CASSQDPVGRGIVNTEAFF. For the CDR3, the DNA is TGCGCCAGCAGCCAAGATCCGGTGGGTAGGGGTATAGTGAACACTGAAGCTTTCTTT.

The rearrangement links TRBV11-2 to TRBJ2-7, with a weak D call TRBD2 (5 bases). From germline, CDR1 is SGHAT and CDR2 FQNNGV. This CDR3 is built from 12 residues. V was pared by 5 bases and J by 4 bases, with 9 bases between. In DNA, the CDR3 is TGTGCCAGCAGCGCAGCGGATTACGAGCAGTACTTC. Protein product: CASSAADYEQYF.

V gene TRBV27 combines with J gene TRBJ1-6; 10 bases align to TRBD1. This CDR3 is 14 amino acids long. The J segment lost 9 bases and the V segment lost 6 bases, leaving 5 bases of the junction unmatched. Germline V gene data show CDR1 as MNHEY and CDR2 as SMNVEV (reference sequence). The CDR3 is CASRWTGGFSPLHF. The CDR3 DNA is TGTGCCAGCAGGTGGACAGGGGGGTTTTCACCCCTCCACTTT.

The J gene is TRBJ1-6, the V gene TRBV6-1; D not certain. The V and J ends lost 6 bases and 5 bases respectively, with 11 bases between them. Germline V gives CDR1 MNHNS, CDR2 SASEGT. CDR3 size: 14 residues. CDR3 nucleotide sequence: TGTGCCAGCAGCCCTCGGGGTCATAATTCACCCCTCCACTTT. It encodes CASSPRGHNSPLHF.

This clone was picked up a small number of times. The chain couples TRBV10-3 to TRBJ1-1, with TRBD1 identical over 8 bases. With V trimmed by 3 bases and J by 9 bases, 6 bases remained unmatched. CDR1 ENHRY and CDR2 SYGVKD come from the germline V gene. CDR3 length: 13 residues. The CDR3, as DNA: TGTGCCATCAGTGACTCGGACAGGGAGCAAGCTTTCTTT. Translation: CAISDSDREQAFF.

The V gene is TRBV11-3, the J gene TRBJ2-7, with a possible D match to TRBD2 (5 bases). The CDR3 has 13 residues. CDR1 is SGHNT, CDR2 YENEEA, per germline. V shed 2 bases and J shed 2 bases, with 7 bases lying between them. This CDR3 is CASSLSGTYEQYF. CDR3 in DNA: TGTGCCAGCAGCTTATCCGGGACCTACGAGCAGTACTTC.

The CDR3 loop is CASSQKEGLVSYEQYF. The CDR3 region has the DNA TGCGCCAGCAGCCAAAAAGAGGGACTAGTCTCCTACGAGCAGTACTTC. V is TRBV4-1 and J is TRBJ2-7; 8 bases map to TRBD2. Germline assignment: CDR1 MGHRA and CDR2 YSYEKL. This CDR3 is built from 16 residues. V dropped 2 bases and J dropped 0; count of bases not matched to a gene: 6.

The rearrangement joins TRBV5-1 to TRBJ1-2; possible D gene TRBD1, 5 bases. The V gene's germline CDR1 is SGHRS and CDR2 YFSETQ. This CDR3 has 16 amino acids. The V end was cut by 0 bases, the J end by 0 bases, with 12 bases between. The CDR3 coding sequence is TGCGCCAGCAGCTTGGGTTGGAGCAGGGCTAACTATGGCTACACCTTC. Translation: CASSLGWSRANYGYTF.

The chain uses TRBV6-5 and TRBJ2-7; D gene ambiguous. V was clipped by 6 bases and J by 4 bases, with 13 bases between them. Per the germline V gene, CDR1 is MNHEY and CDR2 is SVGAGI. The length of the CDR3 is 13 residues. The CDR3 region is CASSQGGQYEQYF. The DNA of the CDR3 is TGTGCCAGCAGCCAAGGCGGCCAGTACGAGCAGTACTTC.

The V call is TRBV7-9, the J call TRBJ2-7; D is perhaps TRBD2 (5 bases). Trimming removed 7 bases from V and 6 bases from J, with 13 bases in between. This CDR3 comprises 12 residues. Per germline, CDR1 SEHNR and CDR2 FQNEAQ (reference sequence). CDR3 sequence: CASTDYHGEQYF. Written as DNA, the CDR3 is TGTGCCAGCACCGACTACCACGGCGAGCAGTACTTC.

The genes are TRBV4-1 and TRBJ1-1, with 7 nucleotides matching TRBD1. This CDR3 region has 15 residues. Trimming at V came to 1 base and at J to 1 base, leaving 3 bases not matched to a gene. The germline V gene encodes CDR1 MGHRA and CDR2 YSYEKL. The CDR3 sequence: CASSQAYRGNTEAFF. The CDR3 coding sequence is TGCGCCAGCAGCCAAGCATACAGGGGGAACACTGAAGCTTTCTTT.

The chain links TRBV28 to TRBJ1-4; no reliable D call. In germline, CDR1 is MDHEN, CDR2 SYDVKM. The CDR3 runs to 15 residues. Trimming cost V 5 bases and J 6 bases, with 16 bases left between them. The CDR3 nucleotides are TGTGCCAGCAGTCCCAGAGGGCGTGAGGATGAAAAACTGTTTTTT. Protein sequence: CASSPRGREDEKLFF.

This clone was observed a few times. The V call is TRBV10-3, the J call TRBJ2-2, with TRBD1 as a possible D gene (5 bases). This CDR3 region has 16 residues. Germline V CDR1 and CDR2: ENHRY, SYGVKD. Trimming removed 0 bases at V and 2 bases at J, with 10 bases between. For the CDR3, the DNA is TGTGCCATCAGTGAGTCCGTGAGGACAAACACCGGGGAGCTGTTTTTT. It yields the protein CAISESVRTNTGELFF.

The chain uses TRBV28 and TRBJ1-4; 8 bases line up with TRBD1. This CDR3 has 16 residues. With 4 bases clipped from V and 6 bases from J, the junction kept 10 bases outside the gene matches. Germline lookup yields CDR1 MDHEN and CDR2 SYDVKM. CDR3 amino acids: CASSSTGGRYYEKLFF. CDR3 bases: TGTGCCAGCAGTTCTACAGGGGGACGATATTATGAAAAACTGTTTTTT. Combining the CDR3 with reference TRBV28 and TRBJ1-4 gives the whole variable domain DVKVTQSSRYLVKRTGEKVFLECVQDMDHENMFWYRQDPGLGLRLIYFSYDVKMKEKGDIPEGYSVSREKKERFSLILESASTNQTSMYLCASSSTGGRYYEKLFFGSGTQLSVL.

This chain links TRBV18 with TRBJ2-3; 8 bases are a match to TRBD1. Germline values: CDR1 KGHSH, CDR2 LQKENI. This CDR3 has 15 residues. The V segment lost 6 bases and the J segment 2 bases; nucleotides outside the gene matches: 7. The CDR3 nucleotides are TGTGCCAGCTCCACGGGACAGGAACTCACAGATACGCAGTATTTT. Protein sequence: CASSTGQELTDTQYF.